A single sample gave rise to the 24 T cell receptor beta chains below, sequenced in a study of shared clonotypes between healthy human individuals. Naive-designated CD8 cells lacked CD45RO, were positively enriched for CCR7, and omitted terminally differentiated effector memory CD45RA+ cells. The assay was immunoSEQ multiplex PCR, and TCRdb's table has in-frame clones only and misses some. The sample yields about 2.1 million clones, around 95% seen once. The specimen sequenced was naive CD8+ T cells from PBMCs. The receptors were gathered from a man aged 18 to 29 in good health. Some clones in this sample may be carry-over from other donors' samples.

CDR3 region: CASSQEGLAGGHIYNEQFF. The CDR3, as DNA: TGCGCCAGCAGCCAAGAGGGACTAGCGGGAGGTCATATATACAATGAGCAGTTCTTC. This chain joins TRBV4-1 and TRBJ2-1; 15 nucleotides agree with TRBD2. Germline V CDR1 and CDR2: MGHRA, YSYEKL. The V gene end was trimmed by 0 bases and the J gene end by 4 bases; junction bases not matched to a gene: 7. The CDR3 runs to 19 residues.

The chain links TRBV28 to TRBJ2-7; the match to TRBD2 covers 7 bases. CDR1 and CDR2 (germline): MDHEN, SYDVKM. The length of the CDR3 is 14 residues. Losses at the gene ends were 2 bases for V and 4 bases for J; bases not matched to a gene: 5. CDR3 coding DNA: TGTGCCAGCAGTTTAAGGCGGGGGTTTTACGAGCAGTACTTC. It yields the protein CASSLRRGFYEQYF.

Note on this clone: The sample holds other DNA sequences that translate to the same CDR3. V gene TRBV4-1 combines with J gene TRBJ2-7, with D unresolved. The CDR3 length is 13 residues. V lost 1 base to trimming and J lost 2 bases, with 6 bases between them. Germline CDR1 is MGHRA and CDR2 is YSYEKL. CDR3 loop: CASSQVGTYEQYF. CDR3 in DNA: TGCGCCAGCAGCCAAGTGGGAACCTACGAGCAGTACTTC.

Of note for this clone: Different DNA sequences within this sample yield the same CDR3. J is TRBJ1-2 and V is TRBV6-5; possible D gene TRBD1, 6 bases. The V gene's germline CDR1 is MNHEY and CDR2 SVGAGI. CDR3 length: 13 residues. V lost 6 bases and J lost 2, with 10 bases in between. CDR3 nucleotide sequence: TGTGCCAGCAGACAGACAGGAAACTATGGCTACACCTTC. It yields the protein CASRQTGNYGYTF.

V gene TRBV28 combines with J gene TRBJ1-2, with 7 bases identical to TRBD1. The J segment lost 4 bases and the V segment lost 6 bases, leaving 11 bases of the junction unmatched. Germline V gene lookup returns CDR1 MDHEN and CDR2 SYDVKM. The CDR3 has 15 residues. The CDR3 spells CASSWGTGAFYGYTF. The CDR3 DNA reads as TGTGCCAGCAGCTGGGGCACAGGGGCTTTCTATGGCTACACCTTC.

This chain links TRBV2 with TRBJ1-1; D gene ambiguous. Per germline, CDR1 SNHLY and CDR2 FYNNEI. The CDR3 length is 17 residues. Trimming pared 6 bases from V and 1 base from J, leaving 21 bases between. In DNA, the CDR3 is TGTGCCAGCAGGGGCCCGGTCGTGGTAGGGAGGAACACTGAAGCTTTCTTT. Translating gives CASRGPVVVGRNTEAFF.

The chain has TRBV7-9 and TRBJ2-3, with 15 bases that match TRBD2. This CDR3 comprises 17 residues. V was clipped by 5 bases and J by 2 bases; unmatched bases: 5. CDR1 and CDR2 from the germline V gene are SEHNR and FQNEAQ (reference sequence). CDR3 in DNA: TGTGCCAGCAGCCCGTGGACTAGCGGGAGGGCCACAGATACGCAGTATTTT. Protein sequence: CASSPWTSGRATDTQYF.

The V call is TRBV13, the J call TRBJ2-2; D unclear. Trimming shortened V by 7 bases and J by 8 bases, and 14 bases separated the two germline ends. Germline loops: CDR1 PRHDT, CDR2 FYEKMQ (reference sequence). The CDR3 covers 13 residues. The CDR3 region is CASTPGPIGELFF. The CDR3 DNA sequence: TGTGCCAGCACTCCGGGCCCTATAGGGGAGCTGTTTTTT.

CDR3: CASSDPLTLADPYEQYF. As DNA, the CDR3 is TGCGCCAGCAGTGACCCCCTCACGCTAGCGGACCCCTACGAGCAGTACTTC. The chain has TRBV10-2 and TRBJ2-7, with 7 bases that match TRBD2. The CDR3 has 17 amino acids. The germline gives CDR1 WSHSY, CDR2 SAAADI. V dropped 3 bases and J dropped 2; count of bases not matched to a gene: 13.

This chain uses TRBV7-6 with TRBJ1-5, with TRBD1 as a possible D gene (5 bases). Looked up from germline, CDR1 is SGHVS and CDR2 is FNYEAQ. The CDR3 contains 20 residues. Trimming left V 5 bases short and J 4 bases short, with 30 bases between. The chain's CDR3 is CASSPEPAGLLVGQNQPQHF. CDR3 DNA sequence: TGTGCCAGCAGCCCCGAGCCTGCGGGACTCCTTGTGGGTCAAAATCAGCCCCAGCATTTT.

The chain uses TRBV10-1 and TRBJ2-7; D unresolved. V shed 1 base and J shed 2 bases, with 12 bases lying between them. Looked up from germline, CDR1 is WNHNN and CDR2 is SYGVQD (reference sequence). The CDR3 extends over 15 amino acids. This CDR3 reads CASSEYQDGPYEQYF. CDR3 DNA: TGCGCCAGCAGTGAGTACCAGGACGGGCCCTACGAGCAGTACTTC.

The genes are TRBV11-2 and TRBJ1-1; TRBD1 matches 8 bases. V shed 3 bases, J shed 4 bases, and the junction held 7 bases outside the gene matches. The CDR3 runs 15 residues. Germline loops: CDR1 SGHAT, CDR2 FQNNGV. DNA of the CDR3: TGTGCCAGCAGCTTTCGGACAGGGATTAGCACTGAAGCTTTCTTT. It is translated as CASSFRTGISTEAFF.

The chain carries TRBV6-1 and TRBJ1-5; tentatively, D is TRBD1 (5 bases). Looked up from germline, CDR1 is MNHNS and CDR2 is SASEGT. CDR3 length: 15 residues. V lost 2 bases, J lost 4 bases, and 12 bases lay in between. The CDR3 here is CASSEPTAVNQPQHF. The CDR3 DNA reads TGTGCCAGCAGTGAACCGACAGCAGTTAATCAGCCCCAGCATTTT.

CDR3 region: CAISDTGQPNEKLFF. DNA for the CDR3: TGTGCCATCAGTGACACGGGACAGCCAAATGAAAAACTGTTTTTT. The genes are TRBV10-3 and TRBJ1-4; 7 positions agree with TRBD1. Unmatched junction bases numbered 6, after V lost 3 bases and J lost 5 bases. This CDR3 spans 15 amino acids. Germline assignment: CDR1 ENHRY and CDR2 SYGVKD.

The rearrangement uses TRBV5-1 and TRBJ2-5; 10 bases agree with TRBD1. The CDR3 covers 14 residues. CDR1 and CDR2 from the germline V gene are SGHRS and YFSETQ. With V trimmed by 4 bases and J by 11 bases, 11 bases remained unmatched. The DNA for the CDR3 is TGCGCCAGCAGCCCGGGACAGGGGTCGTGGGAGCAGTACTTC. This codes for CASSPGQGSWEQYF.

This rearrangement joins TRBV13 to TRBJ2-5, with 7 bases that match TRBD1. The CDR3 extends over 14 amino acids. From germline, CDR1 is PRHDT and CDR2 FYEKMQ (reference sequence). V trimming: 2 bases; J trimming: 5 bases; junction bases outside the gene matches: 5. CDR3 coding DNA: TGTGCCAGCAGCTTAACAGGGGCTGAGGAGACCCAGTACTTC. Translation: CASSLTGAEETQYF.

A single count supports this clone. The V and J genes are TRBV11-2 and TRBJ1-5, with no clear D. The V and J ends lost 1 base and 1 base respectively, with 8 bases between them. CDR1 is SGHAT, CDR2 FQNNGV, per germline. The CDR3 length is 15 residues. The CDR3 loop reads CASSLGTLSNQPQHF. The CDR3 DNA sequence: TGTGCCAGCAGCTTAGGGACCCTCAGCAATCAGCCCCAGCATTTT.

This chain joins TRBV7-3 and TRBJ2-1; TRBD1 might be the D (6 bases). CDR3 length: 14 residues. CDR1 and CDR2 (germline): SGHTA, FQGTGA. V gave up 5 bases and J gave up 8 bases, with 16 bases separating them. CDR3 nucleotide sequence: TGTGCCAGCAGCCTGGAGTATGGGGGCGATGAGCAGTTCTTC. Encoded protein: CASSLEYGGDEQFF.

The rearrangement uses TRBV7-2 and TRBJ2-1; 15 bases are a match to TRBD2. CDR3 length: 17 residues. CDR1 is SGHTA and CDR2 is FQGNSA in the germline V gene. J was trimmed by 6 bases and V by 5 bases; bases with no gene match: 8. The DNA of the CDR3 is TGTGCCAGCAGCCCCGGACTAGCGGGAGGGTTAAGCAATGAGCAGTTCTTC. Translated, it gives CASSPGLAGGLSNEQFF.

The J gene is TRBJ2-4, the V gene TRBV11-2; TRBD2 might be the D (5 bases). Trimming removed 0 bases from V and 0 bases from J, with 15 bases in between. Germline-derived CDR1 and CDR2 are SGHAT and FQNNGV. The CDR3 totals 18 residues. CDR3 nucleotide sequence: TGTGCCAGCAGCTTAGACCCTCACGGGGAACTAGCCAAAAACATTCAGTACTTC. Residues: CASSLDPHGELAKNIQYF.

The gene calls are TRBV30 and TRBJ2-7, with 9 bases matching TRBD2. This CDR3 has 16 residues. Germline-derived CDR1 and CDR2 are GTSNPN and SVGIG (reference sequence). J was trimmed by 2 bases and V by 1 base; bases with no gene match: 9. CDR3 sequence reads: CAWSEVASGITYEQYF. The CDR3 nucleotides are TGTGCCTGGAGTGAGGTGGCTAGCGGGATTACCTACGAGCAGTACTTC.

The gene calls are TRBV7-9 and TRBJ2-1; the D call may be TRBD1 or TRBD2 (6 bases each). This CDR3 has 12 residues. Trimming stripped 5 bases from V and 10 bases from J, with 12 bases between. Germline-derived CDR1 and CDR2 are SEHNR and FQNEAQ (reference sequence). CDR3 bases: TGTGCCAGCAGCCCGGGGGCGGGAGAGCAGTTCTTC. It yields the protein CASSPGAGEQFF.

The genes are TRBV5-8 and TRBJ2-1; 8 nucleotides agree with TRBD2. The length of the CDR3 is 12 residues. Germline V gives CDR1 SGHTS, CDR2 YDEGEE. The ends lost 1 base at V and 10 bases at J; junction bases unmatched: 1. The chain's CDR3 is CASSLWTSEQFF. The CDR3 bases are TGTGCCAGCAGCTTGTGGACTAGCGAGCAGTTCTTC.

This clone was seen only once. The chain has TRBV11-2 and TRBJ2-1; D gene uncertain. V lost 1 base, J lost 3 bases, and 13 bases lay in between. CDR1 is SGHAT and CDR2 is FQNNGV in the germline V gene. The CDR3 is made up of 16 amino acids. CDR3 in DNA: TGTGCCAGCAGCTTAGTTGGCGGCGGCGTCTACAATGAGCAGTTCTTC. Residues: CASSLVGGGVYNEQFF. Combining the CDR3 with reference TRBV11-2 and TRBJ2-1 gives the whole variable domain EAGVAQSPRYKIIEKRQSVAFWCNPISGHATLYWYQQILGQGPKLLIQFQNNGVVDDSQLPKDRFSAERLKGVDSTLKIQPAKLEDSAVYLCASSLVGGGVYNEQFFGPGTRLTVL.